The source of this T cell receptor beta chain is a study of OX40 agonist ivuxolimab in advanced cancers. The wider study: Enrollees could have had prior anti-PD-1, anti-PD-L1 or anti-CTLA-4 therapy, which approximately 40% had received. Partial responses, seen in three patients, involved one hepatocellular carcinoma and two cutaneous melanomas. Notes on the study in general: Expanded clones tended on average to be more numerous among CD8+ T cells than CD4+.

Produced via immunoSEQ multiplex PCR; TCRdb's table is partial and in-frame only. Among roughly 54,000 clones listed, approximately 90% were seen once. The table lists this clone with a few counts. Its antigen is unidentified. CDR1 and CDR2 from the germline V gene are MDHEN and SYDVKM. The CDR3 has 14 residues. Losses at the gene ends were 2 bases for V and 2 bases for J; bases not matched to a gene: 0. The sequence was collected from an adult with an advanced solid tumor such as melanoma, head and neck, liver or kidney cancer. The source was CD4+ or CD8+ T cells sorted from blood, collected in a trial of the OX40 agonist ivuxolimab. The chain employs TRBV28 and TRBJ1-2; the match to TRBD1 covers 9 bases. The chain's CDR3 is CASSLGTGNYGYTF. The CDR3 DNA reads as TGTGCCAGCAGTTTAGGGACAGGGAACTATGGCTACACCTTC.